This T cell receptor beta chain was documented in a study of somatic mutations in cytotoxic T cells in rheumatoid arthritis. Background on the study: There were some V beta antibody-stained T-cell populations flow-sorted at nearly 100% purity, and these included V beta1+ cells sequenced for TCRB. Broader study findings: For CD8+ T-cell clonality, rheumatoid arthritis patients and age-matched healthy controls did not differ significantly. Each of about an eighth of the roughly 65 patients had a largest CD8+ clone that made up more than 20% of CD8+ cells.

As concerns this clone: Its antigen is as yet unknown.

Germline trimming cut 5 bases from V and 4 bases from J; bases unmatched to any gene: 8. Germline V gives CDR1 SGHTA, CDR2 FQGNSA. The CDR3 runs 15 residues. Clones were read by immunoSEQ multiplex PCR, and TCRdb kept only the in-frame ones, dropping some. The table lists 12,000 to 15,000 clones, just over 90% of them singletons. Isolating CD4+ and CD8+ cells involved positive magnetic bead selection on an AutoMACS. Their purity was then checked by flow cytometry. Material for sequencing was CD4+ T cells sorted from blood. This sequence originates from a man in his 70s with rheumatoid arthritis. The chain couples TRBV7-2 to TRBJ1-2; 9 bases match TRBD1. CDR3 coding DNA: TGTGCCAGCAGCCCGGGACAGGGTGTTCTCTATGGCTACACCTTC. Protein sequence: CASSPGQGVLYGYTF.